This is a list of T cell receptor beta chains from one sample in a study of T cells in Graves' hyperthyroidism and ophthalmopathy. TCRdb reprocessed the multiplex PCR reads with MiXCR, giving one entry per CDR3 protein. The sample holds roughly 700,000 distinct CDR3 sequences, 12% to 15% seen once. Sequences were obtained from blood. These receptors were collected from a woman aged 18-35 years with Graves' hyperthyroidism. Both conserved end residues are part of each CDR3. Clone size is not always given. Where it is, it says once, few, many or a class for expanded clones.

cdr3_aa: CAITEYGEQYF
clone_size: .
v_call: TRBV10-3
cdr3_length: 11

cdr3_aa: CSARDWERDPKETQYF
clone_size: many
v_call: TRBV20-1
cdr3_length: 16

cdr3_aa: CASSLMTVPNEKLFF
clone_size: few
v_call: TRBV7-9
cdr3_length: 15

cdr3_aa: CASTARWAGELFF
clone_size: few
v_call: TRBV7-9
cdr3_length: 13

cdr3_aa: CASSQGLQAGETQYF
clone_size: .
v_call: TRBV4-2
cdr3_length: 15

cdr3_aa: CASSPLPMGFVGLKRSYNEQFF
clone_size: .
v_call: TRBV5-1
cdr3_length: 22

cdr3_aa: CASSLFGGRNEQFF
clone_size: many
v_call: TRBV11-2
cdr3_length: 14

cdr3_aa: CASSQRPRDTALAKNIQYF
clone_size: .
v_call: TRBV12-3/TRBV12-4
cdr3_length: 19

cdr3_aa: CATSRGGTSGTREYF
clone_size: few
v_call: TRBV15
cdr3_length: 15

cdr3_aa: CASSEDKMVAKNIQYF
clone_size: .
v_call: TRBV11-2
cdr3_length: 16

cdr3_aa: CSVGRNGDGELFF
clone_size: .
v_call: TRBV29-1
cdr3_length: 13

cdr3_aa: CSVEEGTIGDTQYF
clone_size: many
v_call: TRBV29-1
cdr3_length: 14

cdr3_aa: CSVQQLWYNEQFF
clone_size: .
v_call: TRBV29-1
cdr3_length: 13

cdr3_aa: CSVVREERSYEQYF
clone_size: many
v_call: TRBV29-1
cdr3_length: 14

cdr3_aa: CASSDPTGSYYNEQFF
clone_size: .
v_call: TRBV25-1
cdr3_length: 16

cdr3_aa: CASSLPRAGVGSYEQYF
clone_size: many
v_call: TRBV28
cdr3_length: 17

cdr3_aa: CSARGTGRSYNEQFF
clone_size: many
v_call: TRBV20-1
cdr3_length: 15

cdr3_aa: CASSPVLARVLYGYTF
clone_size: .
v_call: TRBV28
cdr3_length: 16

cdr3_aa: CASSWGSNEQFF
clone_size: many
v_call: TRBV18
cdr3_length: 12

cdr3_aa: CSVGRGGRAYTEAFF
clone_size: many
v_call: TRBV29-1
cdr3_length: 15

cdr3_aa: CAWGPGVTHQPQHF
clone_size: many
v_call: TRBV30
cdr3_length: 14

cdr3_aa: CASRLLGPGELFF
clone_size: many
v_call: TRBV28
cdr3_length: 13

cdr3_aa: CASSSDGNYGYTF
clone_size: many
v_call: TRBV5-1
cdr3_length: 13

cdr3_aa: CASSPGKNEQFF
clone_size: many
v_call: TRBV11-3
cdr3_length: 12

cdr3_aa: CASSPRAQGSANYGYTF
clone_size: few
v_call: TRBV18
cdr3_length: 17

cdr3_aa: CSARDGDRGNYEQYF
clone_size: many
v_call: TRBV20-1
cdr3_length: 15

cdr3_aa: CASSSDVRLAGGTYNEQFF
clone_size: .
v_call: TRBV28
cdr3_length: 19

cdr3_aa: CASSLAGVGSSYEQYF
clone_size: many
v_call: TRBV28
cdr3_length: 16

cdr3_aa: CASSRPGLAGGGMSPGELFF
clone_size: .
v_call: TRBV28
cdr3_length: 20

cdr3_aa: CASRRLSGRIYEQYF
clone_size: many
v_call: TRBV2
cdr3_length: 15

cdr3_aa: CASSPPEGTGYYKSLEQYF
clone_size: many
v_call: TRBV7-9
cdr3_length: 19

cdr3_aa: CASSRDRGHGGELFF
clone_size: once
v_call: TRBV9
cdr3_length: 15

cdr3_aa: CATSRGSSGDTQYF
clone_size: many
v_call: TRBV15
cdr3_length: 14

cdr3_aa: CASSESKSGTSAYEQYF
clone_size: .
v_call: TRBV25-1
cdr3_length: 17

cdr3_aa: CASSLGDRVDEKLFF
clone_size: .
v_call: TRBV5-1
cdr3_length: 15

cdr3_aa: CATIAGGGAGELFF
clone_size: .
v_call: TRBV28
cdr3_length: 14

cdr3_aa: CASSYPPGQGYDYTF
clone_size: .
v_call: TRBV6-5
cdr3_length: 15

cdr3_aa: CSAPQSSSYEQYF
clone_size: many
v_call: TRBV20-1
cdr3_length: 13

cdr3_aa: CSARFGNNEQFF
clone_size: many
v_call: TRBV20-1
cdr3_length: 12

cdr3_aa: CAWSEVGRYTEAFF
clone_size: many
v_call: TRBV30
cdr3_length: 14

cdr3_aa: CSARDLAGPSNEQYF
clone_size: few
v_call: TRBV20-1
cdr3_length: 15

cdr3_aa: CASSPQGANYGYTF
clone_size: many
v_call: TRBV18
cdr3_length: 14

cdr3_aa: CASSQDWDHLYGYTF
clone_size: many
v_call: TRBV3-1
cdr3_length: 15

cdr3_aa: CASSTNRDEQFF
clone_size: many
v_call: TRBV5-1
cdr3_length: 12

cdr3_aa: CASSPLGRNRTQYF
clone_size: few
v_call: TRBV27
cdr3_length: 14

cdr3_aa: CASSPSSGTSGKRETQYF
clone_size: few
v_call: TRBV9
cdr3_length: 18

cdr3_aa: CASSQVSFNEKLFF
clone_size: few
v_call: TRBV4-1
cdr3_length: 14

cdr3_aa: CASSPLFDNRPQHF
clone_size: .
v_call: TRBV3-1
cdr3_length: 14

cdr3_aa: CASSLPNLGGAYNEQFF
clone_size: few
v_call: TRBV7-9
cdr3_length: 17

cdr3_aa: CASSPPTSEAFF
clone_size: .
v_call: TRBV7-9
cdr3_length: 12